This T cell receptor (beta chain) derives from a study of blood T cell repertoires in COVID-19. Sequencing was performed with immunoSEQ multiplex PCR; in TCRdb, only in-frame clones are kept and a portion is missing. The table lists 400,000 to 500,000 clones, roughly 90% of them singletons. What was sequenced was PBMCs or T cells enriched from blood (not recorded which). This receptor was taken from a woman in her 40s who had recovered from COVID-19.

CDR3: CASSDTSWVYGYTF. The CDR3 DNA is TGTGCCAGCAGCGACACGAGCTGGGTTTATGGCTACACCTTC. The chain recombines TRBV5-5 with TRBJ1-2; D gene unclear. The ends were cut back, 4 bases at V and 5 bases at J, with 15 bases in the middle. This CDR3 spans 14 amino acids. CDR1 and CDR2 (germline): SGHKS, YYEKEE (reference sequence).